This passage covers 31 T cell receptor beta chains from one sample sequenced in a study of blood T cell repertoires in COVID-19. Method: immunoSEQ multiplex PCR; TCRdb's copy keeps in-frame clones and lacks some. The data contain around 170,000 clones, approximately 80% of them singletons. Input material: PBMCs or T cells enriched from blood (not recorded which). These receptors were taken from a man aged 55 to 70 who had been exposed to COVID-19.

V and J are TRBV9 and TRBJ2-1; 13 bases are a match to TRBD2. Per germline, CDR1 SGDLS and CDR2 YYNGEE. V lost 2 bases to trimming and J lost 4 bases; unmatched junction nucleotides: 9. The CDR3 contains 18 residues. The CDR3 loop is CASSVTTGTSGMYNEQFF. CDR3 sequence (DNA): TGTGCCAGCAGCGTTACAACCGGGACTAGCGGGATGTACAATGAGCAGTTCTTC.

This clone was detected once. The chain carries TRBV5-1 and TRBJ2-5; TRBD2 matches 8 bases. The CDR3 totals 14 residues. Per germline, CDR1 SGHRS and CDR2 YFSETQ. V trimming: 4 bases; J trimming: 5 bases; junction bases outside the gene matches: 7. DNA of the CDR3: TGCGCCAGCAGCGCCCGGGAGGGAGTGGAGACCCAGTACTTC. The encoded protein is CASSAREGVETQYF.

V is TRBV5-8 and J is TRBJ2-3, with 8 bases identical to TRBD1. Germline CDR1 SGHTS, CDR2 YDEGEE. V was pared by 0 bases and J by 2 bases, with 2 bases of the junction left unmatched. This CDR3 region has 15 residues. In nucleotides, the CDR3 is TGTGCCAGCAGCTTGGAGACAGGGGCCACAGATACGCAGTATTTT. It is translated as CASSLETGATDTQYF.

This sequence joins TRBV27 and TRBJ1-1; the D is unclear. V was shortened by 3 bases and J by 0 bases, with 11 bases between the two germline ends. Germline assignment: CDR1 MNHEY and CDR2 SMNVEV (reference sequence). This CDR3 spans 15 amino acids. The CDR3: CASSLGGIMNTEAFF. As DNA, the CDR3 is TGTGCCAGCAGTTTGGGAGGAATTATGAACACTGAAGCTTTCTTT.

The chain employs TRBV5-1 and TRBJ1-2; 9 nucleotides align to TRBD1. This CDR3 comprises 14 residues. V was clipped by 1 base and J by 8 bases; unmatched bases: 6. The germline V gene has CDR1 SGHRS and CDR2 YFSETQ. The CDR3 DNA sequence: TGCGCCAGCAGCTTGACGGACAGGGGTGGAGGCTACACCTTC. Translated, it gives CASSLTDRGGGYTF. The variable domain in full, completed from reference TRBV5-1 and TRBJ1-2, reads KAGVTQTPRYLIKTRGQQVTLSCSPISGHRSVSWYQQTPGQGLQFLFEYFSETQRNKGNFPGRFSGRQFSNSRSEMNVSTLELGDSALYLCASSLTDRGGGYTFGSGTRLTVV.

This chain joins TRBV7-3 and TRBJ2-7, with D tentatively TRBD2 (6 bases). This CDR3 is 15 amino acids long. Trimming removed 0 bases at V and 2 bases at J, with 11 bases between. Germline CDR1 is SGHTA and CDR2 is FQGTGA. CDR3 DNA: TGTGCCAGCAGCTTAACGGGAGGCGTTCCCTACGAGCAGTACTTC. As protein: CASSLTGGVPYEQYF. The full variable domain, completed using reference TRBV7-3 and TRBJ2-7, is GAGVSQTPSNKVTEKGKYVELRCDPISGHTALYWYRQSLGQGPEFLIYFQGTGAADDSGLPNDRFFAVRPEGSVSTLKIQRTERGDSAVYLCASSLTGGVPYEQYFGPGTRLTVT.

This clone has more than one count but fewer than ten. The chain links TRBV11-2 to TRBJ1-5; the D gene is possibly TRBD1 (5 bases). The CDR3 extends over 14 amino acids. Deletions cut 5 bases from V and 5 bases from J, with 13 bases between. Germline assignment: CDR1 SGHAT and CDR2 FQNNGV. The CDR3 is CASSNKGAYQPQHF. CDR3 coding DNA: TGTGCCAGCAGCAACAAAGGGGCTTATCAGCCCCAGCATTTT.

The rearrangement joins TRBV7-3 to TRBJ1-2; a possible D gene is TRBD1 (6 bases). The V end lost 2 bases, the J end lost 4 bases, and 8 bases lay between the germline ends. Germline assignment: CDR1 SGHTA and CDR2 FQGTGA. The CDR3 consists of 13 residues. CDR3 sequence: CASSLARGYGYTF. The DNA for the CDR3 is TGTGCCAGCAGCTTAGCCAGGGGCTATGGCTACACCTTC.

As DNA, the CDR3 is TGTGCCACCAGCAGAGATAGCGGGAGGGCCACCGGGGAGCTGTTTTTT. Translation: CATSRDSGRATGELFF. The chain employs TRBV15 and TRBJ2-2; 11 nucleotides match TRBD2. The germline gives CDR1 LNHNV, CDR2 YYDKDF (reference sequence). This CDR3 is 16 amino acids long. V lost 0 bases, J lost 4 bases, and 1 base stayed unmatched.

This CDR3 is CASSFRDREEVGAFF. In DNA form, the CDR3 reads TGCGCCAGCAGCTTCCGGGACAGGGAGGAAGTCGGGGCTTTCTTT. This chain joins TRBV5-1 and TRBJ1-1; 9 nucleotides line up with TRBD1. The CDR3 consists of 15 residues. The J segment lost 11 bases and the V segment lost 2 bases, leaving 13 bases of the junction unmatched. Per germline, CDR1 SGHRS and CDR2 YFSETQ.

The chain combines TRBV9 with TRBJ2-7; unclear D gene. This CDR3 has 16 residues. The V end lost 0 bases, the J end lost 0 bases, and 13 bases lay between the germline ends. The germline V gene has CDR1 SGDLS and CDR2 YYNGEE. The CDR3 sequence is CASSVGARPSSYEQYF. In DNA form, the CDR3 reads TGTGCCAGCAGCGTAGGAGCCCGTCCGAGCTCCTACGAGCAGTACTTC.

The J gene is TRBJ2-7, the V gene TRBV28, with 14 bases lining up with TRBD2. CDR3 length: 19 amino acids. The junction had 12 bases not matched to a gene; V was cut back by 2 bases and J by 3 bases. The germline CDR1 and CDR2 sequences are MDHEN and SYDVKM. The CDR3 spells CASSLTSTSGRAYIYEQYF. The CDR3 nucleotides are TGTGCCAGCAGTTTAACCTCGACTAGCGGGAGGGCCTACATCTACGAGCAGTACTTC.

This chain links TRBV25-1 with TRBJ1-2; TRBD1 is a possible D gene (6 bases). The CDR3 totals 15 residues. Trimming pared 4 bases from V and 8 bases from J, leaving 20 bases between. CDR1 is MGHDK, CDR2 SYGVNS, per germline. The CDR3 bases are TGTGCCAGCAGTGTCCCCGGGACACCCGAGGGCGGCTACACCTTC. Translation: CASSVPGTPEGGYTF.

The chain recombines TRBV19 with TRBJ2-2, with a possible D match to TRBD2 (6 bases). Germline V CDR1 and CDR2: LNHDA, SQIVND (reference sequence). V shed 4 bases and J shed 4 bases, with 13 bases lying between them. The CDR3 consists of 15 residues. CDR3: CASSTTSLGTGELFF. CDR3 nucleotides: TGTGCCAGTAGTACAACTAGCTTGGGCACCGGGGAGCTGTTTTTT.

CDR3 sequence: CAWSVSENTEAFF. The CDR3 bases are TGTGCCTGGAGTGTATCAGAAAACACTGAAGCTTTCTTT. The V and J genes are TRBV30 and TRBJ1-1; D remains unclear. The germline V and J ends were trimmed by 0 bases and 2 bases, with 7 bases remaining between them. Per germline, CDR1 GTSNPN and CDR2 SVGIG (reference sequence). CDR3 length equals 13 residues.

The chain joins TRBV7-8 to TRBJ2-1; 7 nucleotides agree with TRBD2. V trimming: 3 bases; J trimming: 0 bases; junction bases outside the gene matches: 20. Germline CDR1 and CDR2: SGHVS and FQNEAQ. The CDR3 contains 21 residues. The CDR3 region is CASSFPGGAGSAGASYNEQFF. Written as DNA, the CDR3 is TGTGCCAGCAGCTTCCCCGGCGGCGCCGGGTCTGCGGGAGCCTCCTACAATGAGCAGTTCTTC.

The chain carries TRBV9 and TRBJ2-7, with TRBD2 as a possible D gene (6 bases). The V end lost 4 bases, the J end lost 7 bases, and 24 bases lay between the germline ends. Germline-derived CDR1 and CDR2 are SGDLS and YYNGEE. This CDR3 is 16 amino acids long. CDR3 residues: CASSRAGLGRSLEQYF. The DNA of the CDR3 is TGTGCCAGCAGCCGGGCAGGCCTCGGGAGAAGTTTGGAGCAGTACTTC.

This clone was picked up one time. The chain joins TRBV5-1 to TRBJ2-7; 11 bases are shared with TRBD1. Germline V CDR1 and CDR2: SGHRS, YFSETQ. The CDR3 covers 17 residues. Germline trimming cut 3 bases from V and 5 bases from J; bases unmatched to any gene: 13. The CDR3: CASSWTTGTGGANEQYF. The CDR3 DNA sequence: TGCGCCAGCAGCTGGACGACCGGGACAGGGGGAGCGAACGAGCAGTACTTC.

Only one count was recorded for this clone. The chain carries TRBV5-1 and TRBJ2-7; maybe TRBD1 (6 bases). The CDR3 sequence is 17 residues long. In germline, CDR1 is SGHRS, CDR2 YFSETQ. Deletions cut 4 bases from V and 4 bases from J, with 24 bases between. DNA for the CDR3: TGCGCCAGCAGCCTATCCTTGGGCCTCATAGGGGGATACGAGCAGTACTTC. The encoded protein is CASSLSLGLIGGYEQYF.

The chain has TRBV19 and TRBJ1-4, with unresolved D. Germline values: CDR1 LNHDA, CDR2 SQIVND (reference sequence). Trimming cost V 5 bases and J 5 bases, with 6 bases left between them. The CDR3 contains 12 residues. The CDR3, as DNA: TGTGCCAGTAGTGTCGGGAATGAAAAACTGTTTTTT. It translates to CASSVGNEKLFF. Full variable domain (missing parts from reference TRBV19 and TRBJ1-4): DGGITQSPKYLFRKEGQNVTLSCEQNLNHDAMYWYRQDPGQGLRLIYYSQIVNDFQKGDIAEGYSVSREKKESFPLTVTSAQKNPTAFYLCASSVGNEKLFFGSGTQLSVL.

CDR3 sequence reads: CASSLEWGLGNQPQHF. CDR3 coding DNA: TGTGCCAGCAGCTTAGAGTGGGGGCTGGGCAATCAGCCCCAGCATTTT. V is TRBV7-8 and J is TRBJ1-5, with D tentatively TRBD1 (6 bases). CDR3 length equals 16 residues. The V gene's germline CDR1 is SGHVS and CDR2 FQNEAQ. Trimming took 1 base from V and 2 from J, leaving 12 bases between them.

V and J are TRBV10-3 and TRBJ1-5; 10 bases agree with TRBD1. The CDR3 extends over 16 amino acids. Germline-derived CDR1 and CDR2 are ENHRY and SYGVKD. After removal of 4 bases from V and 1 base from J, the junction contained 4 bases not matched to a gene. CDR3 in amino acids: CAISGTGGKSNQPQHF. CDR3 DNA: TGTGCCATCAGTGGGACAGGGGGTAAGAGCAATCAGCCCCAGCATTTT.

The rearrangement joins TRBV15 to TRBJ1-6; D perhaps matches TRBD1 (5 bases). The CDR3 runs to 14 residues. Trimming shortened V by 9 bases and J by 7 bases, and 16 bases separated the two germline ends. Per the germline V gene, CDR1 is LNHNV and CDR2 is YYDKDF (reference sequence). CDR3 protein: CATRGRAYNSPLHF. The CDR3 DNA sequence: TGTGCCACAAGGGGCCGGGCGTACAATTCACCCCTCCACTTT.

The rearrangement links TRBV4-1 to TRBJ2-2; D is uncertain. Per the germline V gene, CDR1 is MGHRA and CDR2 is YSYEKL. The CDR3 has 16 residues. Trimming took off 1 base at V and 4 bases at J, with 13 bases between the two ends. CDR3 coding DNA: TGCGCCAGCAGCCAAGTTGGCAAAGATCCCACCGGGGAGCTGTTTTTT. Translated: CASSQVGKDPTGELFF.

This chain uses TRBV7-7 with TRBJ2-2, with a possible D match to TRBD1 (6 bases). This CDR3 region has 15 residues. Trimming pared 5 bases from V and 6 bases from J, leaving 16 bases between. CDR1 and CDR2 (germline): SSHAT, FNYEAQ (reference sequence). The CDR3 is CASSQATGPSGELFF. CDR3 coding DNA: TGTGCCAGCAGCCAAGCGACAGGACCCTCCGGGGAGCTGTTTTTT.

The sample holds one count of this clone. This chain joins TRBV15 and TRBJ1-1, with D unresolved. Germline lookup yields CDR1 LNHNV and CDR2 YYDKDF (reference sequence). The CDR3 totals 13 residues. Trimming removed 4 bases at V and 4 bases at J, with 10 bases between. CDR3 bases: TGTGCCACCAGCACAGGTCGTTTCACTGAAGCTTTCTTT. Its translation is CATSTGRFTEAFF.

The chain's CDR3 is CASSLAGGTATNEKLFF. The CDR3 coding sequence is TGTGCCAGCAGCCTGGCGGGCGGAACCGCAACTAATGAAAAACTGTTTTTT. The genes are TRBV2 and TRBJ1-4; the D is unclear. V was shortened by 6 bases and J by 0 bases, with 17 bases between the two germline ends. This CDR3 has 17 residues. Germline V gene lookup returns CDR1 SNHLY and CDR2 FYNNEI. The variable domain in full, with the rest retrieved from reference TRBV2 and TRBJ1-4, is EPEVTQTPSHQVTQMGQEVILRCVPISNHLYFYWYRQILGQKVEFLVSFYNNEISEKSEIFDDQFSVERPDGSNFTLKIRSTKLEDSAMYFCASSLAGGTATNEKLFFGSGTQLSVL.

The chain combines TRBV21-1 with TRBJ1-5; the D call TRBD1 from the table was never checked on the DNA. TRBV21-1 is classified as a pseudogene. CDR3 length: 21 residues. The CDR3 spells CASSKELERQGEDGGNQPQHF. The CDR3 DNA sequence: TGTGCCAGCAGCAAGGAGCTCGAAAGACAGGGCGAGGACGGCGGCAATCAGCCCCAGCATTTT.

Only a few counts were recorded for this clone. The V gene is TRBV28, the J gene TRBJ1-2; 9 bases match TRBD1. With V trimmed by 5 bases and J by 3 bases, 7 bases remained unmatched. The CDR3 contains 15 residues. Germline V gene sequence: CDR1 MDHEN, CDR2 SYDVKM. CDR3 protein: CASSQSGQGDYGYTF. As DNA, the CDR3 is TGTGCCAGCAGTCAATCGGGACAGGGCGACTATGGCTACACCTTC.

This sequence joins TRBV21-1 and TRBJ1-3; the table's D call, TRBD1, has no DNA check behind it. TRBV21-1 is a pseudogene segment. The CDR3 runs 15 residues. CDR3 amino acids: CASGSQGNSGNTIYF. The CDR3 region has the DNA TGTGCCAGCGGCTCCCAGGGGAACTCTGGAAACACCATATATTTT.

This CDR3 is CATRTGYNSPLHF. The CDR3 DNA follows: TGTGCCACCCGGACAGGGTATAATTCACCCCTCCACTTT. V is TRBV7-9 and J is TRBJ1-6; 8 bases line up with TRBD1. CDR1 is SEHNR and CDR2 is FQNEAQ in the germline V gene (reference sequence). J gave up 4 bases and V 10 bases, and 3 bases lay outside the gene matches. The CDR3 extends over 13 amino acids. Drawing the rest from reference TRBV7-9 and TRBJ1-6, the complete variable domain is DTGVSQNPRHKITKRGQNVTFRCDPISEHNRLYWYRQTLGQGPEFLTYFQNEAQLEKSRLLSDRFSAERPKGSFSTLEIQRTEQGDSAMYLCATRTGYNSPLHFGNGTRLTVT.